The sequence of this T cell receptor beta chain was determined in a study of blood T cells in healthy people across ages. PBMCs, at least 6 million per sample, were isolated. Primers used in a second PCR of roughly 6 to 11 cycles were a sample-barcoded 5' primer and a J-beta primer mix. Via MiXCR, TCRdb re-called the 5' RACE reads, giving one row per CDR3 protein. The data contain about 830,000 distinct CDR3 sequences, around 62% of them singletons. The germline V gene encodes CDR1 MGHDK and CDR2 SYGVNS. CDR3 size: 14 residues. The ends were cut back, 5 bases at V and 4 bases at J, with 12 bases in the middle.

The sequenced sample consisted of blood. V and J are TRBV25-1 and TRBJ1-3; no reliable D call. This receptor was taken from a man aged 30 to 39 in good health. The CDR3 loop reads CASSNRRSGNTIYF. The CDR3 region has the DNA TGTGCCAGCAGTAACCGAAGGTCCGGAAACACCATATATTTT.